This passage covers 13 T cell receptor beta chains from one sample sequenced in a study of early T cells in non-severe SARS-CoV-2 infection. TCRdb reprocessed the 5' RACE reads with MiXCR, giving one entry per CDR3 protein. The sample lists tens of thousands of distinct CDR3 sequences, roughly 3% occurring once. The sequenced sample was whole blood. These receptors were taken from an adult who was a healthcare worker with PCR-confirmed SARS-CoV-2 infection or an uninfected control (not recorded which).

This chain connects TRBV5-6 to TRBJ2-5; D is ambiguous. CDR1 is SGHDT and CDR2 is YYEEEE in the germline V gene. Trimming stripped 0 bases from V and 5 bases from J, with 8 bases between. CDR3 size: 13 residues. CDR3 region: CASSLDLVETQYF. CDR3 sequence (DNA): TGTGCCAGCAGCTTGGATCTCGTGGAGACCCAGTACTTC.

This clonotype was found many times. The CDR3 loop is CASRSSGGNIQYF. CDR3 in DNA: TGTGCCAGCAGATCTAGCGGGGGTAACATTCAGTACTTC. V gene TRBV7-9 combines with J gene TRBJ2-4; 10 bases map to TRBD2. V lost 6 bases to trimming and J lost 7 bases; unmatched junction nucleotides: 3. Germline loops: CDR1 SEHNR, CDR2 FQNEAQ (reference sequence). The CDR3 length is 13 residues.

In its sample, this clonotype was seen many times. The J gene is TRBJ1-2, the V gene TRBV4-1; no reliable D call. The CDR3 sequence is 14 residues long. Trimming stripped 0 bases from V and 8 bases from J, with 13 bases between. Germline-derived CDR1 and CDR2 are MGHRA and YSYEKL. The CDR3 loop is CASSQDLAFGGYTF. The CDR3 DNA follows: TGCGCCAGCAGCCAAGATCTGGCCTTTGGGGGCTACACCTTC.

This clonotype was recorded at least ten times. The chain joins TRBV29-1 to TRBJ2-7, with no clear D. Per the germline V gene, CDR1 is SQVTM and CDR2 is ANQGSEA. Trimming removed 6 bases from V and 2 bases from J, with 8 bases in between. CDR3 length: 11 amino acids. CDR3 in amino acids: CSVRDTYEQYV. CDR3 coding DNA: TGCAGCGTACGAGATACCTACGAGCAGTACGTC.

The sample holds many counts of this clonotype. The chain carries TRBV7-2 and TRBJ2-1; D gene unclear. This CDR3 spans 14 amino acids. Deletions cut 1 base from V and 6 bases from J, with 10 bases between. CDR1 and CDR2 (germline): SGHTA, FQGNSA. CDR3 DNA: TGTGCCAGCAGCTTAGGTGGCCGAACCAATGAGCAGTTCTTC. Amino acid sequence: CASSLGGRTNEQFF. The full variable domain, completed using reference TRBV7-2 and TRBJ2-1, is GAGVSQSPSNKVTEKGKDVELRCDPISGHTALYWYRQSLGQGLEFLIYFQGNSAPDKSGLPSDRFSAERTGGSVSTLTIQRTQQEDSAVYLCASSLGGRTNEQFFGPGTRLTVL.

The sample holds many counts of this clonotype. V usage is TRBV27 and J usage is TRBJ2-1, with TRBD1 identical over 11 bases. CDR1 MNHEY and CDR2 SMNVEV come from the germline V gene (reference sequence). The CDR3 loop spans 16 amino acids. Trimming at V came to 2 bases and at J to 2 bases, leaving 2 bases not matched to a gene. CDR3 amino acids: CASSLRTGGPYNEQFF. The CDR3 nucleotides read TGTGCCAGCAGTTTACGGACAGGGGGCCCCTACAATGAGCAGTTCTTC.

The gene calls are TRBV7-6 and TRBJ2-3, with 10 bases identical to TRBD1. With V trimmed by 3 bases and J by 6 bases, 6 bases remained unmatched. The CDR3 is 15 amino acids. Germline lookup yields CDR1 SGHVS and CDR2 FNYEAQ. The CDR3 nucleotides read TGTGCCAGCAGCTTCGGGGACAGGGGAAAGGATACGCAGTATTTT. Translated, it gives CASSFGDRGKDTQYF.

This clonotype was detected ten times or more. The CDR3 nucleotides are TGCAGTGCTACTAGCGGGGGGCGAGAGACCCAGTACTTC. Amino acids: CSATSGGRETQYF. J is TRBJ2-5 and V is TRBV20-1; 11 positions agree with TRBD2. J was trimmed by 4 bases and V by 4 bases; bases with no gene match: 2. The CDR3 is 13 residues long. CDR1 is DFQATT and CDR2 is SNEGSKA in the germline V gene (reference sequence).

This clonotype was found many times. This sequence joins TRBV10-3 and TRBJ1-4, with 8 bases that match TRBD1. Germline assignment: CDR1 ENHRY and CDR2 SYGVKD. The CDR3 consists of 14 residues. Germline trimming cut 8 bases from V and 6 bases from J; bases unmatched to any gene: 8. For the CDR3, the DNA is TGTGCCATCCGGAGCTCGACAGGGGATGAAAAACTGTTTTTT. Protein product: CAIRSSTGDEKLFF.

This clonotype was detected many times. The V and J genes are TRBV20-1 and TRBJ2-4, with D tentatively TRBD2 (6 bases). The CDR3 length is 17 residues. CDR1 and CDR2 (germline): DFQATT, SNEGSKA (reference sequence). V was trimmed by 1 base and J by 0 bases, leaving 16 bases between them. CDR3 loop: CSARVPRGRIAKNIQYF. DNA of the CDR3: TGCAGTGCTAGAGTCCCACGGGGGAGAATAGCCAAAAACATTCAGTACTTC.

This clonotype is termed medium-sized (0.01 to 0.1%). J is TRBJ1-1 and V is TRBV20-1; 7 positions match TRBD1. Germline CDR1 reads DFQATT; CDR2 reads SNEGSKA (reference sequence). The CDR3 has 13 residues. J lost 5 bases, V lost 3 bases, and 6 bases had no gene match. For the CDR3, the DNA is TGCAGTGCTAGGGAGGGGGCTAAGACTGAAGCTTTCTTT. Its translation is CSAREGAKTEAFF.

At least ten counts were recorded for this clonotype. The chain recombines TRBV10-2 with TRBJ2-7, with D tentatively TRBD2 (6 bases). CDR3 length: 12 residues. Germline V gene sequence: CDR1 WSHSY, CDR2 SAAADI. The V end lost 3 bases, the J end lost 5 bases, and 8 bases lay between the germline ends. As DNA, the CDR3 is TGCGCCAGCAGTGAAGGAGGGAACGAGCAGTACGTC. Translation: CASSEGGNEQYV.

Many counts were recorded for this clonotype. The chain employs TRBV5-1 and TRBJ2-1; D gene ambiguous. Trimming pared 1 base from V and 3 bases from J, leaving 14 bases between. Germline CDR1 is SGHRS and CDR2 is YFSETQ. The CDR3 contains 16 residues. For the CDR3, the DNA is TGCGCCAGCAGCTTGCGTACCCCAGCGTTCTACAATGAGCAGTTCTTC. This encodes CASSLRTPAFYNEQFF.